The text below deals with one TCR beta chain. Its antigen remains unknown. The sample originates from a study of T cells in localized non-small cell lung cancer. Germline V gene sequence: CDR1 SEHNR, CDR2 FQNEAQ (reference sequence). Trimming removed 1 base at V and 7 bases at J, with 8 bases between. This CDR3 is built from 14 residues. Produced via immunoSEQ multiplex PCR; TCRdb's table is partial and in-frame only. In the table there are around 48,000 clones, approximately 75% of which are singletons. Findings of the study overall: Uninvolved nearby lung showed the greatest T cell clonality, exceeding that found in tumor.

V is TRBV7-9 and J is TRBJ1-6; no firm D call. This clonotype was sampled from a man aged 35 to 69 with stage I squamous cell lung carcinoma. Here the sequenced sample was peripheral blood, taken before any cancer treatment. CDR3 sequence (DNA): TGTGCCAGCAGCTTAGAGAGAGTGAATTCACCCCTCCACTTT. It translates to CASSLERVNSPLHF.